The source of this T cell receptor beta chain is a study of T cells after yellow fever vaccination. Looked up from germline, CDR1 is SGHTA and CDR2 is FQGNSA. The CDR3 spans 16 residues. The V end was cut by 3 bases, the J end by 6 bases, with 20 bases between. This clonotype was seen a few times. Its antigen is undetermined. Overall study results and limits: Clones from primary vaccination mostly reappeared after the booster (approximately 96% CD4, around 90% CD8). Contamination by abundant bulk-population clonotypes could be present in FACS-sorted repertoires. It was a weaker secondary response, yet one that peaked faster, at day 5 versus 15.

Template switching by 5'RACE produced TCR cDNA, adding a universal primer site and UMIs. TCRdb re-called the 5' RACE reads through MiXCR, storing one row per CDR3 protein. The sample carries hundreds of thousands of distinct CDR3 sequences, less than 15% recorded once. The sequence was collected from a man aged 30 to 39 who received the YFV17D yellow fever vaccine. V gene TRBV7-2 combines with J gene TRBJ1-1; no clear D. The material was PBMCs, obtained on the day of the yellow fever booster vaccination. CDR3 protein: CASSFSSGTNTAEAFF. In DNA form, the CDR3 reads TGTGCCAGCAGCTTTTCGTCCGGAACTAACACCGCTGAAGCTTTCTTT.